Detailed here is one T cell receptor beta chain. V lost 1 base and J lost 2, with 12 bases in between. This CDR3 is built from 15 residues. Germline loops: CDR1 SGHVS, CDR2 FNYEAQ. The data were taken from a study of blood T cell repertoires in COVID-19. Study context: Italy, Spain and the United States were the sources of the convalescent and acute COVID-19 samples. T cells, B-cell-depleted T cells, or PBMCs supplied cDNA or gDNA.

Original analysis: From reference gene primer amplification, estimates of nucleated cell counts were derived. Profiled with immunoSEQ multiplex PCR; TCRdb holds only in-frame clones, not every one. Clone size and V and J calls were adopted from that table, with D and trimming inferred from the DNA. The sample holds under 200,000 clones, 80% to 85% seen once. The sample taken for sequencing was peripheral blood. This TCR was sampled from a woman aged 25 to 39 with acute or convalescent COVID-19. J is TRBJ2-7 and V is TRBV7-6, with a possible D match to TRBD1 (5 bases). Written as DNA, the CDR3 is TGTGCCAGCAGCTTAGAAAACGACAGAGCCTACGAGCAGTACTTC. Amino acids: CASSLENDRAYEQYF.